These 27 T cell receptor beta chains came from one sample sequenced in a study of T-cell memory formation after mild COVID-19. TCRdb ran MiXCR on the 5' RACE reads and lists one entry per CDR3 protein. The sample includes around 530,000 distinct CDR3 sequences, roughly a fifth seen only once; the top ten take about 8.4%. Sample: PBMCs or a T cell subset sorted from them (not recorded which). These receptor sequences come from an adult woman who had mild COVID-19 (a few samples of this study predate the infection). Cell type and time point are not known.

This rearrangement joins TRBV27 to TRBJ1-1; 8 nucleotides match TRBD1. J was trimmed by 7 bases and V by 8 bases; bases with no gene match: 9. This CDR3 region has 13 residues. The V gene's germline CDR1 is MNHEY and CDR2 SMNVEV (reference sequence). The CDR3 region has the DNA TGTGCCAGCGGGAGGGGGACAGGATTTGAAGCTTTCTTT. Its protein is CASGRGTGFEAFF.

This clonotype appeared a few times. The chain combines TRBV4-1 with TRBJ2-1; D remains ambiguous. The CDR3 extends over 13 amino acids. V was clipped by 0 bases and J by 9 bases, with 9 bases between them. Germline V lookup: CDR1 MGHRA, CDR2 YSYEKL. The CDR3 spells CASSQEQIGEQFF. The CDR3 DNA is TGCGCCAGCAGCCAAGAGCAAATCGGTGAGCAGTTCTTC.

The chain uses TRBV4-1 and TRBJ2-3, with TRBD1 identical over 7 bases. Germline CDR1 is MGHRA and CDR2 is YSYEKL. This CDR3 region has 17 residues. V was pared by 4 bases and J by 2 bases, with 12 bases of the junction left unmatched. This CDR3 reads CASSLFPDREITDTQYF. The CDR3 DNA follows: TGCGCCAGCAGCCTCTTCCCAGACAGGGAAATCACAGATACGCAGTATTTT.

The V and J genes are TRBV4-3 and TRBJ2-1, with 9 positions matching TRBD2. The CDR3 totals 17 residues. Trimming removed 4 bases from V and 0 bases from J; junction bases left unmatched: 7. The germline V gene has CDR1 LGHNA and CDR2 YSLEER. CDR3 loop: CASSPELAGLSYNEQFF. As DNA, the CDR3 is TGCGCCAGCAGCCCCGAACTAGCGGGCCTCTCCTACAATGAGCAGTTCTTC.

The table lists this clonotype with many counts. One end of the junction does not line up with germline, which may come from a read error. J is TRBJ1-1 and V is TRBV7-9, with D perhaps matching TRBD1 (6 bases). CDR1 is SEHNR, CDR2 FQNEAQ, per germline (reference sequence). This CDR3 region has 14 residues. This CDR3 reads CASSLGGSNTEAFF. As DNA, the CDR3 is TGCGCCAGCAGCTTGGGGGGCTCGAACACTGAAGCTTTCTTT.

J is TRBJ1-6 and V is TRBV7-9, with D unresolved. V was clipped by 5 bases and J by 9 bases, with 11 bases between them. Germline V CDR1 and CDR2: SEHNR, FQNEAQ (reference sequence). The CDR3 covers 13 residues. This chain's CDR3 is CASSPVRGSPLHF. CDR3 coding DNA: TGTGCCAGCAGCCCAGTCCGGGGTTCACCCCTCCACTTT.

This clonotype was seen a handful of times. The V call is TRBV4-2, the J call TRBJ2-1, with 10 bases lining up with TRBD1. The ends lost 4 bases at V and 8 bases at J; junction bases unmatched: 11. The CDR3 loop spans 16 amino acids. Per the germline V gene, CDR1 is LGHNA and CDR2 is YNFKEQ. CDR3 bases: TGTGCCAGCAGCCGGGGACAGGGGCTTTCGGCGGATGAGCAGTTCTTC. Amino acids: CASSRGQGLSADEQFF.

This clonotype was seen more than once but under ten times. This chain uses TRBV20-1 with TRBJ1-4, with unresolved D. Trimming shortened V by 1 base and J by 6 bases, and 15 bases separated the two germline ends. The CDR3 length is 15 residues. CDR1 is DFQATT and CDR2 is SNEGSKA in the germline V gene (reference sequence). CDR3 sequence: CSARAEGGSHEKLFF. The DNA of the CDR3 is TGCAGTGCTAGAGCGGAGGGAGGGTCGCATGAAAAACTGTTTTTT.

V gene TRBV11-2 combines with J gene TRBJ2-4, with 7 bases that match TRBD1. The CDR3 extends over 16 amino acids. Germline V gene lookup returns CDR1 SGHAT and CDR2 FQNNGV. V lost 5 bases, J lost 1 base, and 8 bases stayed unmatched. Here the CDR3 DNA reads TGTGCCAGCAGCCCCGGGACAGCAGGGGCCAAAAACATTCAGTACTTC. It specifies CASSPGTAGAKNIQYF. The full variable domain, its missing parts supplied by reference TRBV11-2 and TRBJ2-4, is EAGVAQSPRYKIIEKRQSVAFWCNPISGHATLYWYQQILGQGPKLLIQFQNNGVVDDSQLPKDRFSAERLKGVDSTLKIQPAKLEDSAVYLCASSPGTAGAKNIQYFGAGTRLSVL.

The chain carries TRBV19 and TRBJ2-7, with unresolved D. Germline V gene data show CDR1 as LNHDA and CDR2 as SQIVND (reference sequence). V lost 5 bases and J 9 bases, leaving 11 bases between the germline ends. The CDR3 totals 11 residues. The CDR3 DNA reads TGTGCCAGTAGTCACGACAAGCTGCAGTACTTC. This encodes CASSHDKLQYF. Looking up the rest from reference TRBV19 and TRBJ2-7 gives the full variable domain: DGGITQSPKYLFRKEGQNVTLSCEQNLNHDAMYWYRQDPGQGLRLIYYSQIVNDFQKGDIAEGYSVSREKKESFPLTVTSAQKNPTAFYLCASSHDKLQYFGPGTRLTVT.

The chain uses TRBV9 and TRBJ1-5; D is possibly TRBD1 (6 bases). Germline CDR1 and CDR2: SGDLS and YYNGEE. The CDR3 runs 15 residues. Deletions cut 0 bases from V and 4 bases from J, with 11 bases between. For the CDR3, the DNA is TGTGCCAGCAGCGTAGGAATAGGACAGAATCAGCCCCAGCATTTT. This codes for CASSVGIGQNQPQHF.

In its sample, this clonotype was seen a few times. V is TRBV7-4 and J is TRBJ2-3; TRBD2 aligns across 8 bases. This CDR3 has 17 amino acids. After removal of 5 bases from V and 6 bases from J, the junction contained 16 bases not matched to a gene. Germline V gives CDR1 SGHVT, CDR2 SQSDAQ. The CDR3 protein is CASSTWSGTRGMDTQYF. The CDR3 DNA follows: TGTGCCAGCAGCACCTGGTCCGGGACTAGGGGGATGGATACGCAGTATTTT. Drawing the rest from reference TRBV7-4 and TRBJ2-3, the complete variable domain is GAGVSQSPRYKVAKRGRDVALRCDSISGHVTLYWYRQTLGQGSEVLTYSQSDAQRDKSGRPSGRFSAERPERSVSTLKIQRTEQGDSAVYLCASSTWSGTRGMDTQYFGPGTRLTVL.

This clonotype has ten or more counts. This chain joins TRBV2 and TRBJ2-1; 10 bases are a match to TRBD2. V trimming: 6 bases; J trimming: 3 bases; junction bases outside the gene matches: 2. The germline V gene encodes CDR1 SNHLY and CDR2 FYNNEI. CDR3 length: 14 residues. The CDR3 reads CASRRTSGYNEQFF. Written as DNA, the CDR3 is TGTGCCAGCAGGAGGACTAGCGGCTACAATGAGCAGTTCTTC.

This clonotype has a handful of counts. This chain uses TRBV5-5 with TRBJ2-3; 12 nucleotides line up with TRBD2. V shed 6 bases, J shed 4 bases, and the junction held 9 bases outside the gene matches. Germline V gene sequence: CDR1 SGHKS, CDR2 YYEKEE (reference sequence). The CDR3 totals 16 residues. For the CDR3, the DNA is TGTGCCAGCAACCGGGGGACTAGCGGGTACGCAGATACGCAGTATTTT. This sequence encodes CASNRGTSGYADTQYF.

This clonotype was counted between two and nine times. V and J are TRBV20-1 and TRBJ2-3; the match to TRBD2 covers 8 bases. Germline V CDR1 and CDR2: DFQATT, SNEGSKA (reference sequence). Germline trimming cut 6 bases from V and 4 bases from J; bases unmatched to any gene: 12. This CDR3 is 15 amino acids long. The CDR3 is CSALVPGGLADTQYF. The CDR3 DNA reads TGCAGTGCCCTGGTTCCGGGGGGGCTCGCAGATACGCAGTATTTT.

The sample holds a few counts of this clonotype. The chain employs TRBV19 and TRBJ2-7, with unresolved D. Trimming took off 3 bases at V and 3 bases at J, with 9 bases between the two ends. Germline assignment: CDR1 LNHDA and CDR2 SQIVND (reference sequence). This CDR3 comprises 13 residues. CDR3 region: CASSILQGYEQYF. In DNA form, the CDR3 reads TGTGCCAGTAGTATTTTACAAGGCTACGAGCAGTACTTC.

The CDR3: CASSAGTGTTEAFF. The CDR3 bases are TGTGCCAGCAGCGCGGGGACAGGGACAACTGAAGCTTTCTTT. The gene calls are TRBV7-8 and TRBJ1-1, with TRBD1 matching 9 bases. V shed 5 bases, J shed 5 bases, and the junction held 6 bases outside the gene matches. The germline V gene encodes CDR1 SGHVS and CDR2 FQNEAQ. The CDR3 is made up of 14 amino acids.

This clonotype has a single count. The V call is TRBV7-2, the J call TRBJ1-5, with D unresolved. This CDR3 has 14 amino acids. Trimming pared 3 bases from V and 6 bases from J, leaving 12 bases between. The germline V gene has CDR1 SGHTA and CDR2 FQGNSA. The CDR3 here is CASSFDMAIQPQHF. In nucleotides, the CDR3 is TGTGCCAGCAGCTTCGACATGGCAATTCAGCCCCAGCATTTT.

This clonotype was recorded a few times. The chain uses TRBV20-1 and TRBJ2-1; perhaps TRBD2 as D (7 bases). CDR1 and CDR2 (germline): DFQATT, SNEGSKA (reference sequence). Trimming left V 7 bases short and J 7 bases short, with 17 bases between. CDR3 length equals 13 residues. The CDR3 nucleotides read TGCAGTGTCTCACGGGGGGCGGTAAATGAGCAGTTCTTC. As protein: CSVSRGAVNEQFF.

CDR3 in amino acids: CAWSTGTNTEAFF. In nucleotides, the CDR3 is TGTGCCTGGAGTACCGGGACCAACACTGAAGCTTTCTTT. The rearrangement links TRBV30 to TRBJ1-1; D is possibly TRBD1 (5 bases). The V and J ends lost 2 bases and 2 bases respectively, with 9 bases between them. Per the germline V gene, CDR1 is GTSNPN and CDR2 is SVGIG (reference sequence). The CDR3 spans 13 residues.

In this sample, this clonotype turned up a few times. The gene calls are TRBV5-6 and TRBJ2-5; 8 nucleotides match TRBD2. Germline CDR1 reads SGHDT; CDR2 reads YYEEEE. CDR3 length: 15 residues. After removal of 0 bases from V and 5 bases from J, the junction contained 6 bases not matched to a gene. The CDR3 nucleotides read TGTGCCAGCAGCTTGGCCGGTGGCGGGAGGGAGACCCAGTACTTC. Its protein product is CASSLAGGGRETQYF.

The V and J genes are TRBV6-2 or TRBV6-3 and TRBJ2-3; 8 bases align to TRBD1. V lost 7 bases, J lost 3 bases, and 12 bases stayed unmatched. CDR1 and CDR2 (germline): MNHEY, SVGEGT. The length of the CDR3 is 16 residues. In DNA, the CDR3 is TGTGCCAGCACCCCACTTAGGACAGGGAAGACAGATACGCAGTATTTT. Residues: CASTPLRTGKTDTQYF.

This clonotype came up many times. The chain recombines TRBV7-9 with TRBJ2-1; D is perhaps TRBD2 (6 bases). The CDR3 contains 17 residues. In germline, CDR1 is SEHNR, CDR2 FQNEAQ (reference sequence). Between the trimmed V and J ends, which lost 5 bases and 4 bases, there was a span of 21 bases. This CDR3 reads CASSHQSSDRFYNEQFF. CDR3 coding DNA: TGTGCCAGCAGCCATCAGTCTAGCGACCGATTTTACAATGAGCAGTTCTTC.

This clonotype was counted between two and nine times. The V and J genes are TRBV20-1 and TRBJ2-3; D could derive from TRBD1 or TRBD2 (5 bases each). Per the germline V gene, CDR1 is DFQATT and CDR2 is SNEGSKA (reference sequence). CDR3 length: 16 residues. V was clipped by 6 bases and J by 2 bases, with 21 bases between them. The CDR3 DNA is TGCAGTGCGCCGGACTCTCAGGGTTCACACACAGATACGCAGTATTTT. Amino acid sequence: CSAPDSQGSHTDTQYF.

This clonotype was recorded at least ten times. The chain carries TRBV12-3 or TRBV12-4 and TRBJ1-1; unclear D gene. V lost 3 bases and J lost 3, with 23 bases in between. The CDR3 has 18 residues. DNA for the CDR3: TGTGCCAGCAGTTTCCGCGGGTCCCTAATTTCGTGGGACACTGAAGCTTTCTTT. Translating it yields CASSFRGSLISWDTEAFF.

The chain is built from TRBV20-1 and TRBJ1-4, with D possibly being TRBD1 (5 bases). This CDR3 is built from 15 residues. The germline V gene has CDR1 DFQATT and CDR2 SNEGSKA (reference sequence). Deletions cut 0 bases from V and 7 bases from J, with 15 bases between. In nucleotides, the CDR3 is TGCAGTGCTAGAGATTCGATATACGGGGGTGAAAAACTGTTTTTT. As protein: CSARDSIYGGEKLFF.

The rearrangement links TRBV12-3 or TRBV12-4 to TRBJ2-2; D might be TRBD1 or TRBD2, each matching 5 bases. The V end lost 3 bases, the J end lost 2 bases, and 16 bases lay between the germline ends. The CDR3 is 17 amino acids. The chain's CDR3 is CASSFALGTANTGELFF. In nucleotides, the CDR3 is TGTGCCAGCAGTTTCGCTCTCGGGACCGCAAACACCGGGGAGCTGTTTTTT.